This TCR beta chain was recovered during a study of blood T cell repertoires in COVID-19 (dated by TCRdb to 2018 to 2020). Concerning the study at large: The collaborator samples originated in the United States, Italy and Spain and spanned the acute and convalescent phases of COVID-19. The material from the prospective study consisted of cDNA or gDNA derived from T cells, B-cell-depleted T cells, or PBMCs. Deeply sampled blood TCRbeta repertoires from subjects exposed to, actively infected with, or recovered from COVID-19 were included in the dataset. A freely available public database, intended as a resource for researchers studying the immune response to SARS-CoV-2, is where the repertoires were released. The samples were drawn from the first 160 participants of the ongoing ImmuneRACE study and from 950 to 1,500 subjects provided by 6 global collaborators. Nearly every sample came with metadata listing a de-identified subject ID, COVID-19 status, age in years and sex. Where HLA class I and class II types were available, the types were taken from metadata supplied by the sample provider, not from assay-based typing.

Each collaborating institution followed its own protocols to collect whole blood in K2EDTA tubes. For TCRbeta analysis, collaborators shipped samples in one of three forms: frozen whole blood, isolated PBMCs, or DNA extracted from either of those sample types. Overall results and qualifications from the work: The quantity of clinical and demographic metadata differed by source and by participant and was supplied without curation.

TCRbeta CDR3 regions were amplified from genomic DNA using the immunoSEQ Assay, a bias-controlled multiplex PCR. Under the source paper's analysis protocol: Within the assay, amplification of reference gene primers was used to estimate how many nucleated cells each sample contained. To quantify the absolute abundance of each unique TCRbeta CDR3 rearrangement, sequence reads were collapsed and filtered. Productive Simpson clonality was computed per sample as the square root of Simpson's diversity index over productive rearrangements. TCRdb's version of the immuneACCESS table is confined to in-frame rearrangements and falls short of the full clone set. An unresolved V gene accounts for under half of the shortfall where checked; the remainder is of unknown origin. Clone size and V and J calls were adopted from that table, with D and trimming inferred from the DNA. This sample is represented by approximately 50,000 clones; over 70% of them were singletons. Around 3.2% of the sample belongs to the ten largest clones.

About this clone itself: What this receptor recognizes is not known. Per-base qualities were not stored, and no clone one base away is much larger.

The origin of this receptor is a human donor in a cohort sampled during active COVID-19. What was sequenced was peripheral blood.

The DNA sequence is TGTGCCAGCAGCCCAGGGTCCACAGATACGCAGTATTTT. It specifies CASSPGSTDTQYF. The V and J segments used are TRBV7-9 and TRBJ2-3; tentative D gene TRBD1, with 5 bases matching. The CDR3 covers 13 residues, taking in both the cysteine and the phenylalanine. Only CDR3 DNA is held: 39 bases, read in frame from base 1. The germline V gene (reference sequence) yields SEHNR for CDR1 and FQNEAQ for CDR2. V gives up 5 bases and J gives up 2 bases, and the segment between their germline ends measures 8 bases.